This T cell receptor (beta chain) was sequenced for a study of T-cell memory formation after mild COVID-19. This clonotype came up many times. The antigen remains unidentified. TCR alpha and TCR beta cDNA libraries with sample barcodes and UMIs came from 5'RACE using constant-segment primers. TCRdb passed the 5' RACE reads through MiXCR, listing each CDR3 protein once. This sample carries about 39,000 distinct CDR3 sequences, around 6.1% of them seen once, and the ten largest clones take around 0.81%. Germline assignment: CDR1 SGHRS and CDR2 YFSETQ. This CDR3 region has 17 residues. The trim removed 4 bases at V and 4 bases at J, leaving 14 bases unmatched. The study's findings and limits: Shrinking CD4+ clones resided mostly in CM and EM, and CD8+ ones in EMRA. Pre-infection memory contained some responding clones, which suggested that cross-reactive memory had joined. Clones that shrank (day 15 to 85) were balanced CD4/CD8, whereas later expanders leaned CD4+.

This chain links TRBV5-1 with TRBJ2-7, with 10 bases fitting TRBD1. The clonotype originates from an adult who had mild COVID-19 (a few samples of this study predate the infection). Cell type and time point are not known. The sequenced material came from PBMCs or a T cell subset sorted from them (not recorded which). CDR3 region: CASSVEYFRDRGYEQYF. The CDR3 coding sequence is TGCGCCAGCAGCGTGGAATACTTCCGGGACAGGGGTTACGAGCAGTACTTC.